Presented here are 27 T cell receptor beta chains from one specimen sequenced in a study of radiotherapy plus CTLA-4 blockade in lung cancer (dated by TCRdb to the late 2010s). Library construction relied on the immunoSEQ multiplex PCR assay. TCRdb stores this immuneACCESS table with in-frame sequences only. Part of the clones is absent; in the studies checked, under half of the shortfall reflects unresolved V genes, and no reason is known for the rest. Here the sample has about 120,000 clones; just under 90% occur a single time. 6.9% of the sample goes to the ten largest clones. Specimen: peripheral blood, collected from a patient treated with radiotherapy plus ipilimumab. The receptors shown here come from a human donor with non-small cell lung cancer that progressed on radiotherapy plus ipilimumab.

This clone was seen a single time. The chain couples TRBV5-1 to TRBJ1-2, with TRBD1 as a possible D gene (6 bases). This CDR3 region has 13 residues. Trimming removed 5 bases at V and 3 bases at J, with 11 bases between. Germline CDR1 is SGHRS and CDR2 is YFSETQ. Here the CDR3 DNA reads TGCGCCAGCAGTTTTGGGGGCGACTATGGCTACACCTTC. Translating it yields CASSFGGDYGYTF.

This clone was seen just once. The chain recombines TRBV19 with TRBJ1-2; D possibly corresponds to TRBD1 (5 bases). Trimming stripped 6 bases from V and 14 bases from J, with 25 bases between. This CDR3 is 14 amino acids long. From germline, CDR1 is LNHDA and CDR2 SQIVND (reference sequence). CDR3 in DNA: TGTGCCAGTAGCCCCAAGGGGAGGGCCTACTTGTATACCTTC. Amino acid sequence: CASSPKGRAYLYTF.

The chain joins TRBV6-6 to TRBJ2-5, with D perhaps TRBD2 (5 bases). Germline CDR1 MNHNY, CDR2 SVGAGI (reference sequence). This CDR3 region has 14 residues. Deletions cut 4 bases from V and 7 bases from J, with 16 bases between. CDR3 in DNA: TGTGCCAGCAGTTTACCCGGCGGGTTGGGGACCCAGTACTTC. Protein product: CASSLPGGLGTQYF.

The chain links TRBV4-1 to TRBJ1-6, with TRBD1 identical over 9 bases. The V segment lost 0 bases and the J segment 7 bases; nucleotides outside the gene matches: 4. The CDR3 runs 16 residues. Germline-derived CDR1 and CDR2 are MGHRA and YSYEKL. DNA for the CDR3: TGCGCCAGCAGCCAAGATCAGACAGGGGGAAATTCACCCCTCCACTTT. The encoded protein is CASSQDQTGGNSPLHF.

CDR3 in DNA: TGTGCCAGCAGTGAGGAAGGGCGCTATGGCTACACCTTC. Translated: CASSEEGRYGYTF. The chain recombines TRBV6-1 with TRBJ1-2; D is unclear. The ends were cut back, 3 bases at V and 4 bases at J, with 9 bases in the middle. The germline V gene encodes CDR1 MNHNS and CDR2 SASEGT. The CDR3 is 13 residues long.

V and J are TRBV7-6 and TRBJ2-2, with TRBD1 as a possible D gene (5 bases). The germline V gene has CDR1 SGHVS and CDR2 FNYEAQ. V lost 2 bases and J 0 bases, leaving 10 bases between the germline ends. CDR3 size: 16 residues. CDR3 amino acids: CASSLLYRSNTGELFF. The CDR3 nucleotides read TGTGCCAGCAGCTTATTGTACAGGTCGAACACCGGGGAGCTGTTTTTT. Full variable domain (rest looked up from reference TRBV7-6 and TRBJ2-2): GAGVSQSPRYKVTKRGQDVALRCDPISGHVSLYWYRQALGQGPEFLTYFNYEAQQDKSGLPNDRFSAERPEGSISTLTIQRTEQRDSAMYRCASSLLYRSNTGELFFGEGSRLTVL.

The V and J genes are TRBV18 and TRBJ1-1; TRBD1 aligns across 7 bases. Looked up from germline, CDR1 is KGHSH and CDR2 is LQKENI. The CDR3 contains 15 residues. With 4 bases clipped from V and 3 bases from J, the junction kept 8 bases outside the gene matches. Here the CDR3 reads CASSRQQGRDTEAFF. CDR3 bases: TGTGCCAGCTCACGACAACAGGGGAGGGACACTGAAGCTTTCTTT.

The rearrangement joins TRBV2 to TRBJ2-3; tentative D call: TRBD2 (6 bases). V gave up 8 bases and J gave up 1 base, with 16 bases separating them. The CDR3 has 15 amino acids. The germline gives CDR1 SNHLY, CDR2 FYNNEI. In DNA, the CDR3 is TGTGCCAGCTACCCGGGGGTAGCGGGCACAGATACGCAGTATTTT. This gives the protein CASYPGVAGTDTQYF.

The chain has TRBV7-3 and TRBJ1-1; D is ambiguous. The CDR3 runs 15 residues. Looked up from germline, CDR1 is SGHTA and CDR2 is FQGTGA. Trimming stripped 10 bases from V and 0 bases from J, with 18 bases between. The CDR3 here is CATNSKTSLNTEAFF. The CDR3, as DNA: TGTGCCACCAACTCTAAAACCAGCCTGAACACTGAAGCTTTCTTT.

The chain couples TRBV5-4 to TRBJ2-2; 12 bases are a match to TRBD2. This CDR3 spans 16 amino acids. V gave up 3 bases and J gave up 6 bases; unmatched junction bases: 6. Germline V gene data show CDR1 as SGHNT and CDR2 as YYREEE (reference sequence). As DNA, the CDR3 is TGTGCCAGCAGCTCCCTAGCGGGAGGGCCCCCCGGGGAGCTGTTTTTT. It translates to CASSSLAGGPPGELFF.

This rearrangement joins TRBV2 to TRBJ1-2, with 7 bases aligning to TRBD1. V shed 10 bases, J shed 2 bases, and the junction held 7 bases outside the gene matches. The germline V gene encodes CDR1 SNHLY and CDR2 FYNNEI. The CDR3 sequence is 13 residues long. CDR3 coding DNA: TGTGCCACCTCGGGACAGCCAAACTATGGCTACACCTTC. This translates into CATSGQPNYGYTF.

This chain joins TRBV25-1 and TRBJ2-7; 9 bases are shared with TRBD2. There are 14 residues in the CDR3. V was clipped by 5 bases and J by 7 bases; unmatched bases: 9. Germline CDR1 reads MGHDK; CDR2 reads SYGVNS. The CDR3 sequence: CASSISGGSGEQYF. CDR3 nucleotide sequence: TGTGCCAGCAGTATTAGCGGGGGAAGTGGGGAGCAGTACTTC.

This chain joins TRBV6-1 and TRBJ1-2; TRBD1 is a possible D gene (6 bases). The CDR3 is made up of 15 amino acids. Germline V lookup: CDR1 MNHNS, CDR2 SASEGT. V lost 4 bases and J 0 bases, leaving 12 bases between the germline ends. In nucleotides, the CDR3 is TGTGCCAGCAGTGGCACAGGGCTTCCTAACTATGGCTACACCTTC. As protein: CASSGTGLPNYGYTF.

V and J are TRBV7-8 and TRBJ2-7; no clear D gene. Trimming left V 5 bases short and J 4 bases short, with 6 bases between. CDR3 length: 11 residues. Germline V CDR1 and CDR2: SGHVS, FQNEAQ. CDR3 coding DNA: TGTGCCAGCAGCCCATTATACGAGCAGTACTTC. Translation: CASSPLYEQYF.

This clone came up once. This rearrangement joins TRBV2 to TRBJ2-3, with 9 bases identical to TRBD2. The germline V gene encodes CDR1 SNHLY and CDR2 FYNNEI. The CDR3 length is 14 residues. After removal of 4 bases from V and 5 bases from J, the junction contained 4 bases not matched to a gene. The CDR3 loop is CASSVVAGVDTQYF. The CDR3 DNA is TGTGCCAGCAGTGTAGTAGCGGGAGTAGATACGCAGTATTTT.

The CDR3 coding sequence is TGCGCCAGCAGCCAAATAGGGATTAGCAATCAGCCCCAGCATTTT. The encoded protein is CASSQIGISNQPQHF. The chain combines TRBV4-1 with TRBJ1-5; the D is unclear. V was shortened by 2 bases and J by 0 bases, with 8 bases between the two germline ends. Per the germline V gene, CDR1 is MGHRA and CDR2 is YSYEKL. The CDR3 sequence is 15 residues long.

The J gene is TRBJ1-1, the V gene TRBV9, with D unresolved. Germline assignment: CDR1 SGDLS and CDR2 YYNGEE. With 1 base removed from V and 1 base from J, the gap between germline ends came to 11 bases. The CDR3 spans 15 residues. The CDR3 region has the DNA TGTGCCAGCAGCGTATATCCCGGACCGAACACTGAAGCTTTCTTT. Protein sequence: CASSVYPGPNTEAFF.

The chain has TRBV27 and TRBJ2-1, with unresolved D. Germline V gene lookup returns CDR1 MNHEY and CDR2 SMNVEV (reference sequence). The CDR3 totals 15 residues. V lost 5 bases and J lost 10, with 21 bases in between. The CDR3 sequence is CASSLPGIPPGEQFF. As DNA, the CDR3 is TGTGCCAGCAGTCTCCCTGGGATCCCCCCCGGGGAGCAGTTCTTC.

The chain has TRBV4-1 and TRBJ2-1, with a possible D match to TRBD2 (6 bases). V gave up 4 bases and J gave up 8 bases, with 27 bases separating them. The CDR3 has 18 residues. CDR1 is MGHRA, CDR2 YSYEKL, per germline. The CDR3 region has the DNA TGCGCCAGCAGCCTCGGTTGGTCGGGGGAACTTGGGATGGATGAGCAGTTCTTC. It specifies CASSLGWSGELGMDEQFF.

The chain joins TRBV9 to TRBJ2-7, with 9 nucleotides matching TRBD1. Germline CDR1 reads SGDLS; CDR2 reads YYNGEE. CDR3 size: 14 residues. Trimming cost V 4 bases and J 6 bases; bases outside gene matches: 8. CDR3 in amino acids: CASSLPGQGPEQYF. The CDR3 bases are TGTGCCAGCAGCTTACCGGGACAGGGCCCCGAGCAGTACTTC.

In its sample, this clone was seen once. The genes are TRBV27 and TRBJ2-7, with TRBD1 matching 11 bases. J was trimmed by 6 bases and V by 5 bases; bases with no gene match: 3. The CDR3 is made up of 13 amino acids. Per the germline V gene, CDR1 is MNHEY and CDR2 is SMNVEV (reference sequence). The CDR3: CASSRTGGGEQYF. The CDR3 DNA sequence: TGTGCCAGCAGTAGGACAGGGGGCGGCGAGCAGTACTTC.

CDR3 nucleotides: TGTGCCAGCAGCTCCATGGCTAGGCGAGAGCAGTTCTTC. Translated: CASSSMARREQFF. The gene calls are TRBV11-2 and TRBJ2-1; D call uncertain. This CDR3 region has 13 residues. Looked up from germline, CDR1 is SGHAT and CDR2 is FQNNGV. V shed 4 bases and J shed 10 bases, with 14 bases lying between them.

V is TRBV9 and J is TRBJ1-1, with D unresolved. CDR1 is SGDLS, CDR2 YYNGEE, per germline. Trimming took off 0 bases at V and 3 bases at J, with 6 bases between the two ends. The CDR3 is 13 residues long. The DNA for the CDR3 is TGTGCCAGCAGCGTAGTTGGCCACACTGAAGCTTTCTTT. It encodes CASSVVGHTEAFF.

This sequence joins TRBV29-1 and TRBJ2-5; D is possibly TRBD1 (6 bases). The CDR3 runs 13 residues. Germline CDR1 and CDR2: SQVTM and ANQGSEA. Trimming stripped 3 bases from V and 5 bases from J, with 13 bases between. The CDR3 bases are TGCAGCGTTGACTTCGTCCAGGGGGAGACCCAGTACTTC. Amino acids: CSVDFVQGETQYF.

This clone has only a few counts. This rearrangement joins TRBV29-1 to TRBJ2-1, with D possibly TRBD2 on 5 matching bases. This CDR3 has 14 residues. V shed 2 bases and J shed 2 bases, with 10 bases lying between them. Germline CDR1 and CDR2: SQVTM and ANQGSEA. For the CDR3, the DNA is TGCAGCGTTGAACTCCCGGGGACCTACAATGAGCAGTTCTTC. Encoded protein: CSVELPGTYNEQFF.

The chain combines TRBV7-9 with TRBJ2-2, with D possibly being TRBD2 (6 bases). Trimming took 3 bases from V and 3 from J, leaving 8 bases between them. CDR1 is SEHNR and CDR2 is FQNEAQ in the germline V gene (reference sequence). CDR3 length equals 14 residues. The DNA of the CDR3 is TGTGCCAGCAGCTTGGCTAGCGACACCGGGGAGCTGTTTTTT. Translating gives CASSLASDTGELFF. The whole variable domain, filled in from reference TRBV7-9 and TRBJ2-2, reads DTGVSQNPRHKITKRGQNVTFRCDPISEHNRLYWYRQTLGQGPEFLTYFQNEAQLEKSRLLSDRFSAERPKGSFSTLEIQRTEQGDSAMYLCASSLASDTGELFFGEGSRLTVL.

Comment on this clone: In the same sample, other DNA sequences code for this CDR3. The V and J genes are TRBV6-6 and TRBJ2-7; D may match TRBD1 or TRBD2 (5 bases each). V shed 3 bases and J shed 2 bases, with 11 bases lying between them. The germline V gene has CDR1 MNHNY and CDR2 SVGAGI (reference sequence). This CDR3 region has 14 residues. Written as DNA, the CDR3 is TGTGCCAGCAGTTATGGGGGTCCCGCCTACGAGCAGTACTTC. This sequence encodes CASSYGGPAYEQYF.